This is a list of T cell receptor beta chains from one sample in a study of cytomegalovirus exposure and HLA in healthy donors. The protocol was immunoSEQ multiplex PCR, while the TCRdb copy is restricted to in-frame clones and leaves out a portion. The top ten clones hold under 5% of a sample with about 110,000 clones, approximately 80% of them seen once. Sample: PBMCs. These receptors were collected from a male donor in good health and CMV-seronegative. CDR3s include the opening cysteine and the closing phenylalanine or tryptophan. The D gene is left open where the match is weak. For some rows the clone size is stated as once, few or many, or as a class when expanded; others skip it.

CDR3 DNA: TGTGCCAGCAGTGAATACGGCGGGAGGGCCTTGAATGAGCAGTTCTTC; CDR3 protein: CASSEYGGRALNEQFF; clone size: .; V gene: TRBV25-1; J gene: TRBJ2-1; D gene: TRBD2
CDR3 DNA: TGCAGCGTTGAATCAATATACGGCGGGGGTGAGCAGTTCTTC; CDR3 protein: CSVESIYGGGEQFF; clone size: .; V gene: TRBV29-1; J gene: TRBJ2-1; D gene: TRBD2
CDR3 DNA: TGCGCCAGCAGCTTGGAACCAGCGGGAGTGTACGAGCAGTACTTC; CDR3 protein: CASSLEPAGVYEQYF; clone size: .; V gene: TRBV5-1; J gene: TRBJ2-7; D gene: TRBD2
CDR3 DNA: TGCGCCAGCAGTGAGTCGATCAGGTTCACAGATACGCAGTATTTT; CDR3 protein: CASSESIRFTDTQYF; clone size: .; V gene: TRBV10-1; J gene: TRBJ2-3; D gene: .
CDR3 DNA: TGCGCCAGCGACTATGCTAGCGGGAGCTTCGATGAGCAGTTCTTC; CDR3 protein: CASDYASGSFDEQFF; clone size: .; V gene: TRBV5-1; J gene: TRBJ2-1; D gene: TRBD2
CDR3 DNA: TGCAGCGTTGCCCGACAGTCTGGTGGAAACACCATATATTTT; CDR3 protein: CSVARQSGGNTIYF; clone size: .; V gene: TRBV29-1; J gene: TRBJ1-3; D gene: .
CDR3 DNA: TGTGCCAGCTCACCCGTAGACCAAGAGACCCAGTACTTC; CDR3 protein: CASSPVDQETQYF; clone size: .; V gene: TRBV18; J gene: TRBJ2-5; D gene: .
CDR3 DNA: TGCGCCAGCAGCTTGGACAGGGGCAACACCGGGGAGCTGTTTTTT; CDR3 protein: CASSLDRGNTGELFF; clone size: .; V gene: TRBV5-1; J gene: TRBJ2-2; D gene: TRBD1
CDR3 DNA: TGTGCCAGCAGTTTGGGACTAGCGGGTCTCTACAATGAGCAGTTCTTC; CDR3 protein: CASSLGLAGLYNEQFF; clone size: .; V gene: TRBV27; J gene: TRBJ2-1; D gene: TRBD2
CDR3 DNA: TGTGCCACCAGCAGACCTAGCGGGAGTCCGTCCTACAATGAGCAGTTCTTC; CDR3 protein: CATSRPSGSPSYNEQFF; clone size: .; V gene: TRBV15; J gene: TRBJ2-1; D gene: TRBD2
CDR3 DNA: TGTGCCAGCAGTTACTCAACGGGAGCGGTAGATACGCAGTATTTT; CDR3 protein: CASSYSTGAVDTQYF; clone size: .; V gene: TRBV6-5; J gene: TRBJ2-3; D gene: .
CDR3 DNA: TGCGCCAGCAGCCAAGGATTCAGCGGGAGAGGCGAGCAGTACTTC; CDR3 protein: CASSQGFSGRGEQYF; clone size: .; V gene: TRBV4-1; J gene: TRBJ2-7; D gene: TRBD2
CDR3 DNA: TGTGCCAGCAGCTTATGGGACAGCCGGGGTGCAGATACGCAGTATTTT; CDR3 protein: CASSLWDSRGADTQYF; clone size: .; V gene: TRBV7-8; J gene: TRBJ2-3; D gene: TRBD1
CDR3 DNA: TGTGCCTGGAGTCTGGCAGGTAGACAACTTAAAGGGTACTTC; CDR3 protein: CAWSLAGRQLKGYF; clone size: .; V gene: TRBV30; J gene: TRBJ2-7; D gene: .
CDR3 DNA: TGCGCCAGCAGGCTAGGCAACCCGAACACCGGGGAGCTGTTTTTT; CDR3 protein: CASRLGNPNTGELFF; clone size: .; V gene: TRBV5-1; J gene: TRBJ2-2; D gene: .
CDR3 DNA: TGTGCCAGCAGCAACACAGCCTTGATCGAGCAGTACTTC; CDR3 protein: CASSNTALIEQYF; clone size: once; V gene: TRBV28; J gene: TRBJ2-7; D gene: .
CDR3 DNA: TGTGCCAGTTGGGACAGGGCCCATGAGCAGTTCTTC; CDR3 protein: CASWDRAHEQFF; clone size: .; V gene: TRBV6-5; J gene: TRBJ2-1; D gene: TRBD1
CDR3 DNA: TGTGCCAGCAGCTCCCCAGGGACAGGGAATGGCTACACCTTC; CDR3 protein: CASSSPGTGNGYTF; clone size: .; V gene: TRBV5-5; J gene: TRBJ1-2; D gene: TRBD1
CDR3 DNA: TGTGCCAGCAGTAAACGGGACAGCTCCTACAATGAGCAGTTCTTC; CDR3 protein: CASSKRDSSYNEQFF; clone size: .; V gene: TRBV2; J gene: TRBJ2-1; D gene: TRBD1
CDR3 DNA: TGTGCCAGCAGTTTGGGAAGGAGGGACACTGAAGCTTTCTTT; CDR3 protein: CASSLGRRDTEAFF; clone size: few; V gene: TRBV28; J gene: TRBJ1-1; D gene: .
CDR3 DNA: TGTGCCAGCTCACTCACTAGGACAGGGGGCTACGAGCAGTACTTC; CDR3 protein: CASSLTRTGGYEQYF; clone size: .; V gene: TRBV18; J gene: TRBJ2-7; D gene: TRBD1
CDR3 DNA: TGTGCCAGCAGTTTGCCAGGTATGGATTACAATGAGCAGTTCTTC; CDR3 protein: CASSLPGMDYNEQFF; clone size: .; V gene: TRBV28; J gene: TRBJ2-1; D gene: .
CDR3 DNA: TGCAGCGTGCGAGGGGGCGGCACTGAAGCTTTCTTT; CDR3 protein: CSVRGGGTEAFF; clone size: .; V gene: TRBV29-1; J gene: TRBJ1-1; D gene: TRBD1
CDR3 DNA: TGTGCCAGCGGGGAGACCCAGCACTTC; CDR3 protein: CASGETQHF; clone size: .; V gene: TRBV25-1; J gene: TRBJ2-5; D gene: .
CDR3 DNA: TGCGCCAGCAGCCGCCGGGACAGGGGGCCACTAGCGGGATTTCCCTACGAGCAGTACTTC; CDR3 protein: CASSRRDRGPLAGFPYEQYF; clone size: once; V gene: TRBV5-1; J gene: TRBJ2-7; D gene: TRBD1
CDR3 DNA: TGTGCCAGCAGCAAAGGCGGGTTCTCACTATACGAGCAGTACTTC; CDR3 protein: CASSKGGFSLYEQYF; clone size: .; V gene: TRBV11-2; J gene: TRBJ2-7; D gene: .
CDR3 DNA: TGCGCCAGCAGTTCAGGGTCTCCTGATCAGCCCCAGCATTTT; CDR3 protein: CASSSGSPDQPQHF; clone size: few; V gene: TRBV10-1; J gene: TRBJ1-5; D gene: .
CDR3 DNA: TGTGCCAGCAGCTTAGGCGGCAAACCCTACGAGCAGTACTTC; CDR3 protein: CASSLGGKPYEQYF; clone size: few; V gene: TRBV7-8; J gene: TRBJ2-7; D gene: .
CDR3 DNA: TGTGCCAGCTCACCGACAGGGGGGAACACTGAAGCTTTCTTT; CDR3 protein: CASSPTGGNTEAFF; clone size: .; V gene: TRBV18; J gene: TRBJ1-1; D gene: TRBD1
CDR3 DNA: TGTGCCAGCAGCTCAACCGCGGGGGGCAATCAGCCCCAGCATTTT; CDR3 protein: CASSSTAGGNQPQHF; clone size: once; V gene: TRBV7-9; J gene: TRBJ1-5; D gene: .
CDR3 DNA: TGTGCCAGCTCCGTGACTAGCGGGAGCGGTAGTTTTTTCGAGCAGTACTTC; CDR3 protein: CASSVTSGSGSFFEQYF; clone size: .; V gene: TRBV18; J gene: TRBJ2-7; D gene: TRBD2
CDR3 DNA: TGTGCCAGCAGTTTTACGGGACAGGGGGCGTACAATGAGCAGTTCTTC; CDR3 protein: CASSFTGQGAYNEQFF; clone size: .; V gene: TRBV28; J gene: TRBJ2-1; D gene: TRBD1